The 22 T cell receptor beta chains presented below share a single source sample, sequenced in a study of shared clonotypes between healthy human individuals. Sequencing was performed with immunoSEQ multiplex PCR; in TCRdb, only in-frame clones are kept and a portion is missing. The data hold some 2,000,000 clones, with approximately 94% observed a single time. The sample consisted of naive CD4+ T cells sorted from blood. Subset: CD45RA+ positively selected. All receptors come from a man aged 18 to 30 in good health.

The V call is TRBV30, the J call TRBJ2-1; D gene uncertain. The germline V gene has CDR1 GTSNPN and CDR2 SVGIG (reference sequence). The CDR3 covers 14 residues. Trimming removed 0 bases at V and 13 bases at J, with 19 bases between. As DNA, the CDR3 is TGTGCCTGGAGTGTCCCCCTCCAAACAGAGCACCAGTTCTTC. Protein: CAWSVPLQTEHQFF.

This clone came up once. This sequence joins TRBV27 and TRBJ1-2; unclear D gene. CDR1 is MNHEY and CDR2 is SMNVEV in the germline V gene (reference sequence). V was clipped by 8 bases and J by 2 bases, with 12 bases between them. The CDR3 runs to 13 residues. In DNA form, the CDR3 reads TGTGCCAGCGGTCCCAGACTGAACTATGGCTACACCTTC. It is translated as CASGPRLNYGYTF.

As to this clone: Other nucleotide sequences in the sample specify the same CDR3. The gene calls are TRBV5-1 and TRBJ1-6, with D possibly being TRBD1 (5 bases). The CDR3 sequence is 16 residues long. V dropped 5 bases and J dropped 0 bases, with 12 bases sitting between them. Germline assignment: CDR1 SGHRS and CDR2 YFSETQ. The CDR3 loop is CASSLSGSSYNSPLHF. In nucleotides, the CDR3 is TGCGCCAGCAGTTTATCAGGGAGCTCCTATAATTCACCCCTCCACTTT.

As to this clone: The sample contains more than one DNA sequence encoding this CDR3. The chain recombines TRBV30 with TRBJ2-7; 11 nucleotides agree with TRBD1. The CDR3 is 15 amino acids. CDR1 is GTSNPN, CDR2 SVGIG, per germline (reference sequence). The ends lost 2 bases at V and 2 bases at J; junction bases unmatched: 5. The CDR3 region has the DNA TGTGCCTGGAGTTCACCGGGACAGGGGGCCTACGAGCAGTACTTC. Its translation is CAWSSPGQGAYEQYF.

This chain joins TRBV2 and TRBJ2-7; a possible D gene is TRBD1 (5 bases). The CDR3 runs 15 residues. Germline values: CDR1 SNHLY, CDR2 FYNNEI. The V gene lost 6 bases and the J gene lost 1 base, with 16 bases spanning the gap. The CDR3 DNA sequence: TGTGCCAGCAGGAACCAAAGGGGTCCGTCCTACGAGCAGTACTTC. Translated, it gives CASRNQRGPSYEQYF.

This sequence joins TRBV5-4 and TRBJ1-1, with TRBD1 matching over 8 bases. This CDR3 comprises 14 residues. Germline-derived CDR1 and CDR2 are SGHNT and YYREEE (reference sequence). V shed 4 bases, J shed 3 bases, and the junction held 5 bases outside the gene matches. The CDR3 is CASSPQTGDTEAFF. The CDR3 DNA reads as TGTGCCAGCAGCCCGCAGACAGGGGACACTGAAGCTTTCTTT.

This rearrangement joins TRBV29-1 to TRBJ2-1; D is uncertain. The V gene's germline CDR1 is SQVTM and CDR2 ANQGSEA. The CDR3 is made up of 14 amino acids. V was trimmed by 6 bases and J by 4 bases, leaving 16 bases between them. The CDR3 DNA sequence: TGCAGCGTCGCAACTTCCGAAGGTTACAATGAGCAGTTCTTC. Amino acids: CSVATSEGYNEQFF.

This chain uses TRBV29-1 with TRBJ2-5, with 7 bases aligning to TRBD1. The V and J ends lost 7 bases and 2 bases, in that order; junction bases with no gene match: 13. Germline V gene data show CDR1 as SQVTM and CDR2 as ANQGSEA. The CDR3 is 15 residues long. This CDR3 reads CSARPGNRGQETQYF. DNA of the CDR3: TGCAGCGCCCGACCGGGTAACAGGGGACAAGAGACCCAGTACTTC.

This rearrangement joins TRBV28 to TRBJ2-2; TRBD2 agrees at 9 bases. From germline, CDR1 is MDHEN and CDR2 SYDVKM. The CDR3 runs to 16 residues. V lost 3 bases to trimming and J lost 3 bases; unmatched junction nucleotides: 5. The CDR3: CASSFGLAGHTGELFF. CDR3 DNA sequence: TGTGCCAGCAGTTTTGGGCTAGCGGGACACACCGGGGAGCTGTTTTTT.

The chain couples TRBV5-1 to TRBJ2-3; 8 nucleotides agree with TRBD2. This CDR3 region has 17 residues. From germline, CDR1 is SGHRS and CDR2 YFSETQ. The V segment lost 0 bases and the J segment 0 bases; nucleotides outside the gene matches: 6. The CDR3 nucleotides are TGCGCCAGCAGCTTGGATTTACGGGGGGGCAGCACAGATACGCAGTATTTT. This codes for CASSLDLRGGSTDTQYF.

The rearrangement links TRBV27 to TRBJ2-4; D may be TRBD1 (6 bases). Germline V gives CDR1 MNHEY, CDR2 SMNVEV (reference sequence). Trimming removed 5 bases at V and 6 bases at J, with 20 bases between. The CDR3 runs to 16 residues. The CDR3 sequence is CASSPLDRRALNIQYF. CDR3 DNA: TGTGCCAGCAGTCCCTTGGACAGACGGGCCTTAAACATTCAGTACTTC.

This clone was seen ten or more times. This sample also contains other DNA sequences that code for the same CDR3. This rearrangement joins TRBV5-1 to TRBJ1-2, with D possibly being TRBD1 (6 bases). The CDR3 contains 13 residues. Germline values: CDR1 SGHRS, CDR2 YFSETQ. Trimming took 0 bases from V and 3 from J, leaving 6 bases between them. The CDR3 spells CASSLAGDYGYTF. CDR3 nucleotides: TGCGCCAGCAGCTTGGCAGGGGACTATGGCTACACCTTC.

Note on this clone: Other DNA sequences from this sample encode an identical CDR3 as well. The CDR3 DNA reads TGCGCCAGCAGTTGGGGGGACAGCCAAGAGACCCAGTACTTC. It yields the protein CASSWGDSQETQYF. The chain carries TRBV5-1 and TRBJ2-5; possibly TRBD1 for D (7 bases). The ends were cut back, 5 bases at V and 1 base at J, with 12 bases in the middle. This CDR3 region has 14 residues. From germline, CDR1 is SGHRS and CDR2 YFSETQ.

The gene calls are TRBV6-5 and TRBJ2-7; TRBD2 might be the D (6 bases). The germline V gene has CDR1 MNHEY and CDR2 SVGAGI. The length of the CDR3 is 16 residues. Trimming pared 3 bases from V and 2 bases from J, leaving 17 bases between. CDR3 in amino acids: CASSYEGGTLTYEQYF. In DNA, the CDR3 is TGTGCCAGCAGTTATGAAGGAGGGACGTTGACCTACGAGCAGTACTTC.

This chain connects TRBV30 to TRBJ1-6; D remains unclear. The CDR3 sequence is 18 residues long. CDR1 and CDR2 from the germline V gene are GTSNPN and SVGIG (reference sequence). The V gene lost 1 base and the J gene lost 0 bases, with 16 bases spanning the gap. CDR3 sequence (DNA): TGTGCCTGGAGTGCAGCGCCAATGGCTCCCTCCTATAATTCACCCCTCCACTTT. It encodes CAWSAAPMAPSYNSPLHF.

The CDR3 DNA reads as TGTGCCAGCAGCTCACAAATCTCCGCCAATGGCTACACCTTC. This encodes CASSSQISANGYTF. V usage is TRBV7-9 and J usage is TRBJ1-2; unclear D gene. CDR1 is SEHNR, CDR2 FQNEAQ, per germline (reference sequence). Trimming shortened V by 4 bases and J by 6 bases, and 15 bases separated the two germline ends. This CDR3 spans 14 amino acids.

The rearrangement links TRBV14 to TRBJ2-3, with D maybe TRBD1 (6 bases). Deletions cut 4 bases from V and 13 bases from J, with 15 bases between. CDR3 length equals 12 residues. Germline CDR1 and CDR2: SGHDN and FVKESK. CDR3 region: CASSRDRTRKYF. DNA for the CDR3: TGTGCCAGCAGCCGTGACAGGACCCGCAAGTATTTT.

The gene calls are TRBV6-1 and TRBJ2-2; maybe TRBD1 (7 bases). Deletions cut 7 bases from V and 4 bases from J, with 16 bases between. Per germline, CDR1 MNHNS and CDR2 SASEGT. The CDR3 sequence is 15 residues long. The DNA for the CDR3 is TGTGCCAGCAATAATGGCGGGACAGCCACCGGGGAGCTGTTTTTT. Its protein is CASNNGGTATGELFF.

This chain links TRBV29-1 with TRBJ2-6, with 8 positions matching TRBD1. CDR3 length: 16 residues. Germline CDR1 and CDR2: SQVTM and ANQGSEA. The V segment lost 4 bases and the J segment 4 bases; nucleotides outside the gene matches: 9. The CDR3 DNA is TGCAGCGTTGGACAGGGGAAACTAGGAGGGGCCAACGTCCTGACTTTC. Residues: CSVGQGKLGGANVLTF.

The rearrangement uses TRBV19 and TRBJ1-2; D is uncertain. Trimming left V 3 bases short and J 4 bases short, with 9 bases between. The CDR3 has 13 amino acids. Germline-derived CDR1 and CDR2 are LNHDA and SQIVND (reference sequence). CDR3 DNA sequence: TGTGCCAGTAGTATTCAGCAGGCCTATGGCTACACCTTC. Its protein product is CASSIQQAYGYTF.

V and J are TRBV4-3 and TRBJ2-3; D may be TRBD2 (6 bases). CDR1 and CDR2 (germline): LGHNA, YSLEER. V was pared by 0 bases and J by 4 bases, with 14 bases between. This CDR3 is 16 amino acids long. The CDR3 spells CASSQDGGFLADTQYF. CDR3 nucleotide sequence: TGCGCCAGCAGCCAAGATGGAGGGTTTTTGGCAGATACGCAGTATTTT.

The chain carries TRBV2 and TRBJ2-5; D is unresolved. This CDR3 is 12 amino acids long. Deletions cut 5 bases from V and 7 bases from J, with 11 bases between. Germline-derived CDR1 and CDR2 are SNHLY and FYNNEI. CDR3 residues: CASSRDMGTQYF. DNA for the CDR3: TGTGCCAGCAGTCGCGACATGGGGACCCAGTACTTC. Combining the CDR3 with reference TRBV2 and TRBJ2-5 gives the whole variable domain EPEVTQTPSHQVTQMGQEVILRCVPISNHLYFYWYRQILGQKVEFLVSFYNNEISEKSEIFDDQFSVERPDGSNFTLKIRSTKLEDSAMYFCASSRDMGTQYFGPGTRLLVL.